The source of this T cell receptor (beta chain) is a study of T cells in Graves' hyperthyroidism and ophthalmopathy. Study findings and constraints: Blood samples included most of the expanded thyroid clonotypes exceeding 0.001. Ophthalmopathy was separated from stable hyperthyroidism by a 13 V-J model. Progression to ophthalmopathy was predicted a median of roughly 6.6 months early.

This clonotype was observed a handful of times. As yet, its antigen is unknown. Looked up from germline, CDR1 is LGHNA and CDR2 is YNFKEQ. Unmatched junction bases numbered 6, after V lost 1 base and J lost 4 bases. This CDR3 is built from 17 residues. Authors of the study amplified TCR beta CDR3 regions from RNA transcripts. The TCR CDR3 first-round RT-PCR relied on the HTBI primer set. TCRdb re-derived calls from the multiplex PCR reads in MiXCR, one entry per CDR3 protein. The data contain roughly 300,000 distinct CDR3 sequences, roughly 13% of them singletons. On the basis of clinical symptoms, serum thyroxine and TRAb, thyroid ultrasound and orbital computed tomography, diagnoses were made.

Sequenced sample: blood. The V call is TRBV4-2, the J call TRBJ2-5; 13 bases match TRBD2. The clonotype comes from a woman younger than 45 with Graves' hyperthyroidism. CDR3 nucleotides: TGTGCCAGCAGCCAAGTACTAGCGGGAGGGCCAGGAGAGACCCAGTACTTC. Amino acid sequence: CASSQVLAGGPGETQYF.